The 18 T cell receptor beta chains reported below all come from one sample, sequenced in a study of human T cells and chemical hapten exposure. Time point noted: patch test 2, 6 weeks after DPC sensitization. Treatment denoted: therapeutic diphenylcyclopropenone sensitization with weekly scalp DPC. TCRdb reanalysed the RACE reads using MiXCR and keeps one entry per CDR3 protein. The table includes over 130,000 distinct CDR3 sequences, 10% to 15% detected once. Specimen: whole blood, collected in connection with sensitization to the hapten diphenylcyclopropenone (DPC). All receptors derive from a woman aged 45-65 years with alopecia areata. Some clones in this sample may be carry-over from other donors' samples.

The genes are TRBV24-1 and TRBJ2-2; D remains unclear. CDR3 length: 14 residues. Trimming shortened V by 4 bases and J by 6 bases, and 11 bases separated the two germline ends. Per the germline V gene, CDR1 is KGHDR and CDR2 is SFDVKD. The CDR3 is CATSDRLGSGELFF. The CDR3 nucleotides read TGTGCCACCAGTGACCGTTTGGGGTCCGGGGAGCTGTTTTTT.

This chain joins TRBV6-1 and TRBJ2-2; D is possibly TRBD2 (6 bases). The germline V gene encodes CDR1 MNHNS and CDR2 SASEGT. The CDR3 runs to 15 residues. Trimming shortened V by 6 bases and J by 3 bases, and 14 bases separated the two germline ends. The CDR3 bases are TGTGCCAGCAGCCCGGAGGGGCCGGACACCGGGGAGCTGTTTTTT. Translated, it gives CASSPEGPDTGELFF.

The chain joins TRBV24-1 to TRBJ1-2; maybe TRBD1 (6 bases). Germline V gene data show CDR1 as KGHDR and CDR2 as SFDVKD. There are 13 residues in the CDR3. V was cut by 9 bases and J by 2 bases, with 12 bases left in between. The CDR3 DNA reads as TGTGCCACCTCCGACAGGCAGAACTATGGCTACACCTTC. It specifies CATSDRQNYGYTF.

This clonotype was counted at least ten times. This chain links TRBV7-2 with TRBJ2-3; 11 bases fit TRBD2. The CDR3 length is 18 residues. The junction had 13 bases not matched to a gene; V was cut back by 4 bases and J by 4 bases. CDR1 and CDR2 (germline): SGHTA, FQGNSA. CDR3 sequence: CASSSTSGRRSRPDTQYF. The CDR3 bases are TGTGCCAGCAGCTCTACTAGCGGGAGAAGATCGAGACCAGATACGCAGTATTTT. The variable domain in full, with the rest retrieved from reference TRBV7-2 and TRBJ2-3, is GAGVSQSPSNKVTEKGKDVELRCDPISGHTALYWYRQSLGQGLEFLIYFQGNSAPDKSGLPSDRFSAERTGGSVSTLTIQRTQQEDSAVYLCASSSTSGRRSRPDTQYFGPGTRLTVL.

This clonotype was detected many times. The CDR3: CASSPDTEAFF. The CDR3 coding sequence is TGTGCCAGCTCTCCGGACACTGAAGCTTTCTTT. The chain employs TRBV7-8 and TRBJ1-1; unclear D gene. The CDR3 consists of 11 residues. Germline V gene data show CDR1 as SGHVS and CDR2 as FQNEAQ. Trimming took off 8 bases at V and 3 bases at J, with 7 bases between the two ends.

This clonotype has only a few counts. The rearrangement links TRBV5-4 to TRBJ1-1; 10 positions match TRBD1. Germline V gene data show CDR1 as SGHNT and CDR2 as YYREEE (reference sequence). J lost 3 bases, V lost 4 bases, and 3 bases had no gene match. This CDR3 contains 14 residues. CDR3 DNA sequence: TGTGCCAGCAGCACGGACAGGGGGGACACTGAAGCTTTCTTT. Translating gives CASSTDRGDTEAFF.

The chain employs TRBV6-1 and TRBJ2-7, with no clear D. The germline V gene encodes CDR1 MNHNS and CDR2 SASEGT. The CDR3 contains 14 residues. Between the trimmed V and J ends, which lost 2 bases and 2 bases, there was a span of 10 bases. This CDR3 reads CASSERVPPYEQYF. The CDR3 DNA is TGTGCCAGCAGTGAACGGGTCCCACCCTACGAGCAGTACTTC.

This clonotype was seen a few times. J is TRBJ2-3 and V is TRBV7-8, with D perhaps TRBD2 (7 bases). Looked up from germline, CDR1 is SGHVS and CDR2 is FQNEAQ. The CDR3 has 18 residues. V was shortened by 2 bases and J by 0 bases, with 18 bases between the two germline ends. The CDR3, as DNA: TGTGCCAGCAGCTTAAAGAGGGGGGGAGCGGGCAGCACAGATACGCAGTATTTT. Encoded protein: CASSLKRGGAGSTDTQYF.

This clonotype turned up a few times. This chain joins TRBV7-8 and TRBJ1-5; D not resolved. The V end was cut by 5 bases, the J end by 3 bases, with 11 bases between. The germline gives CDR1 SGHVS, CDR2 FQNEAQ. CDR3 length: 14 residues. CDR3: CASSGESPNQPQHF. CDR3 nucleotides: TGTGCCAGCAGCGGGGAGAGCCCCAATCAGCCCCAGCATTTT.

This clonotype came up a few times. The chain recombines TRBV4-3 with TRBJ1-5; possible D gene TRBD1, 5 bases. V lost 2 bases, J lost 1 base, and 9 bases lay in between. CDR1 LGHNA and CDR2 YSLEER come from the germline V gene. CDR3 length: 15 residues. The CDR3 protein is CASSQSTGSNQPQHF. The CDR3 nucleotides are TGCGCCAGCAGCCAATCCACAGGAAGCAATCAGCCCCAGCATTTT.

This clonotype was seen only a few times. The chain employs TRBV7-6 and TRBJ2-7; D possibly corresponds to TRBD2 (7 bases). CDR3 length: 15 amino acids. Trimming shortened V by 6 bases and J by 2 bases, and 17 bases separated the two germline ends. Germline V gene sequence: CDR1 SGHVS, CDR2 FNYEAQ. CDR3 protein: CASRQAGAPPYEQYF. The CDR3 region has the DNA TGTGCCAGCAGACAGGCGGGGGCCCCCCCCTACGAGCAGTACTTC. The entire variable domain, with the rest obtained from reference TRBV7-6 and TRBJ2-7, is as follows: GAGVSQSPRYKVTKRGQDVALRCDPISGHVSLYWYRQALGQGPEFLTYFNYEAQQDKSGLPNDRFSAERPEGSISTLTIQRTEQRDSAMYRCASRQAGAPPYEQYFGPGTRLTVT.

This clonotype has a count of ten or more. The rearrangement joins TRBV7-9 to TRBJ2-4; D uncertain. Trimming pared 0 bases from V and 1 base from J, leaving 16 bases between. The CDR3 extends over 18 amino acids. Germline CDR1 reads SEHNR; CDR2 reads FQNEAQ (reference sequence). This chain's CDR3 is CASSLARSWRLAKNIQYF. The CDR3 region has the DNA TGTGCCAGCAGCTTAGCAAGGAGCTGGCGCCTGGCCAAAAACATTCAGTACTTC.

There are a few counts of this clonotype. The chain joins TRBV5-4 to TRBJ1-3, with D hard to call. Per germline, CDR1 SGHNT and CDR2 YYREEE (reference sequence). CDR3 length: 12 amino acids. V gave up 1 base and J gave up 4 bases, with 3 bases separating them. CDR3: CASSLRGNTIYF. The CDR3 nucleotides are TGTGCCAGCAGCTTGAGAGGAAACACCATATATTTT.

This clonotype came up a few times. J is TRBJ1-2 and V is TRBV5-1; no reliable D call. The germline V and J ends were trimmed by 0 bases and 5 bases, with 14 bases remaining between them. Germline V gene sequence: CDR1 SGHRS, CDR2 YFSETQ. This CDR3 comprises 15 residues. The CDR3 is CASSLEGAEGYGYTF. CDR3 nucleotide sequence: TGCGCCAGCAGCTTGGAGGGTGCAGAAGGGTATGGCTACACCTTC.

The V call is TRBV3-1, the J call TRBJ2-7, with no clear D. Trimming stripped 5 bases from V and 7 bases from J, with 9 bases between. The CDR3 is made up of 11 amino acids. Germline lookup yields CDR1 LGHDT and CDR2 YNNKEL (reference sequence). CDR3 protein: CASSDRREQYF. In DNA form, the CDR3 reads TGTGCCAGCAGCGACCGGCGGGAGCAGTACTTC.

This chain links TRBV7-3 with TRBJ1-6, with TRBD1 matching over 7 bases. Germline assignment: CDR1 SGHTA and CDR2 FQGTGA. This CDR3 is built from 17 residues. V was clipped by 2 bases and J by 0 bases; unmatched bases: 4. The CDR3 reads CASSLGAGGSYNSPLHF. As DNA, the CDR3 is TGTGCCAGCAGCTTAGGTGCAGGGGGCTCCTATAATTCACCCCTCCACTTT.

This clonotype came up a few times. V gene TRBV12-3 or TRBV12-4 combines with J gene TRBJ2-1, with 10 positions matching TRBD2. The ends lost 6 bases at V and 4 bases at J; junction bases unmatched: 6. This CDR3 region has 15 residues. The CDR3 DNA reads as TGTGCCAGCAGCCCCGGGACTAGCGAATACAATGAGCAGTTCTTC. This encodes CASSPGTSEYNEQFF.

The chain has TRBV11-2 and TRBJ2-3; the D gene is possibly TRBD1 (6 bases). CDR1 is SGHAT and CDR2 is FQNNGV in the germline V gene. V was shortened by 6 bases and J by 7 bases, with 11 bases between the two germline ends. This CDR3 has 12 amino acids. The CDR3 sequence is CASRSGVNTQYF. CDR3 bases: TGTGCCAGCAGATCAGGGGTGAATACGCAGTATTTT.